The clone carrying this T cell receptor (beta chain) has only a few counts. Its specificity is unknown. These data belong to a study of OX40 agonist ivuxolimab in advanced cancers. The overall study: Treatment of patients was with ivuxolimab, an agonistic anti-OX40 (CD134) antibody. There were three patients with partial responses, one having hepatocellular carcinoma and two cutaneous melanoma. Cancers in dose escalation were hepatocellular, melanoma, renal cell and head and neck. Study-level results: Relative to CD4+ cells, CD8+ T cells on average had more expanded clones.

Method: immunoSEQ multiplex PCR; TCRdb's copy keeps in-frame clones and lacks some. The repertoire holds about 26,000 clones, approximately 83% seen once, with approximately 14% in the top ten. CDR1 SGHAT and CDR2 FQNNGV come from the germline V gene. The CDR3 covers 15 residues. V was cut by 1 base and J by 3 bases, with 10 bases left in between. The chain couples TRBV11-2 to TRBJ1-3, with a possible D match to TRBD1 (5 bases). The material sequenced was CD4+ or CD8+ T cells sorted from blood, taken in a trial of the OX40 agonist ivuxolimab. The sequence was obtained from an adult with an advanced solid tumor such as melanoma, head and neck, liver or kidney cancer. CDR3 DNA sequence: TGTGCCAGCAGCTTAGGAGGGACGGGTGGAAACACCATATATTTT. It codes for CASSLGGTGGNTIYF.